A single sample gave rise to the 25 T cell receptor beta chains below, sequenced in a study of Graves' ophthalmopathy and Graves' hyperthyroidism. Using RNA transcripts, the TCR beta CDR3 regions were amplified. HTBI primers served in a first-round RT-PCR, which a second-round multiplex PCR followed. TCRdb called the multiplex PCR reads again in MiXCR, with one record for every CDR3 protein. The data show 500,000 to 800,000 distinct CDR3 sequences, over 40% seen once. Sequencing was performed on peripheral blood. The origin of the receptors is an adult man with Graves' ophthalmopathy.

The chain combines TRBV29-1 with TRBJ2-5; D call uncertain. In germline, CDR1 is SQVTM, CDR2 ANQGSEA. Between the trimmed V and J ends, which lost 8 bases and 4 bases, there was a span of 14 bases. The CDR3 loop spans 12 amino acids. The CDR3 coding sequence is TGCAGCTTAGCCCGGTGGGGAGAGACCCAGTACTTC. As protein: CSLARWGETQYF.

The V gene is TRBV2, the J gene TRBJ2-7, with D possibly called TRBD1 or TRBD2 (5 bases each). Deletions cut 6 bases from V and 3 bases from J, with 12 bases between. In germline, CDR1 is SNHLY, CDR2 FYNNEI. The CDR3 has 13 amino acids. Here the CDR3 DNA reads TGTGCCAGCAGCACGGGACCCCACTACGAGCAGTACTTC. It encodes CASSTGPHYEQYF. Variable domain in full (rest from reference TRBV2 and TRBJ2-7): EPEVTQTPSHQVTQMGQEVILRCVPISNHLYFYWYRQILGQKVEFLVSFYNNEISEKSEIFDDQFSVERPDGSNFTLKIRSTKLEDSAMYFCASSTGPHYEQYFGPGTRLTVT.

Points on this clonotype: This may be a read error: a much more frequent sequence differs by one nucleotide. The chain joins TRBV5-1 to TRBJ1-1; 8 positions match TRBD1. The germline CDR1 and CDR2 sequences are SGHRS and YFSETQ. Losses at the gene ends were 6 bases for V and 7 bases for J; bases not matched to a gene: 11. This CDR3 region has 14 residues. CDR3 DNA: TGCGCCAGCATCCACTTAACCGGGACAGGTGAAGCTTTCTTT. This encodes CASIHLTGTGEAFF.

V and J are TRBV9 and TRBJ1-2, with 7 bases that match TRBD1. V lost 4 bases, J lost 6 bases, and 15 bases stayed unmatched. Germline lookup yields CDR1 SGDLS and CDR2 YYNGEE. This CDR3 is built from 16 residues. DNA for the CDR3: TGTGCCAGCAGCCCCCCCCACGGGACCAGGGGGAATGGCTACACCTTC. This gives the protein CASSPPHGTRGNGYTF.

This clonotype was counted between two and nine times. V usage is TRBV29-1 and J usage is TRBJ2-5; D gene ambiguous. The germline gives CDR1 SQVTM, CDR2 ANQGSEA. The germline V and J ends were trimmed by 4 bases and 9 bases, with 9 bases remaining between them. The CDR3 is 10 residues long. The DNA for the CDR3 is TGCAGCGTTGTCCAGGTGCCCCAGTACTTC. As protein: CSVVQVPQYF. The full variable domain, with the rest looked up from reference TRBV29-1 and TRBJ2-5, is SAVISQKPSRDICQRGTSLTIQCQVDSQVTMMFWYRQQPGQSLTLIATANQGSEATYESGFVIDKFPISRPNLTFSTLTVSNMSPEDSSIYLCSVVQVPQYFGPGTRLLVL.

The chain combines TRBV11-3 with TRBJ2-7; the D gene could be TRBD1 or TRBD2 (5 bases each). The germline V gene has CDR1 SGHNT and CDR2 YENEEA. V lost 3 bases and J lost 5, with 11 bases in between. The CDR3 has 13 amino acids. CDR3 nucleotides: TGTGCCAGCAGCTTTCAGAGGGACCACGAGCAGTACTTC. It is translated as CASSFQRDHEQYF.

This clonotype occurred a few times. CDR3 DNA sequence: TGTGCCAGCAGCCAAGATATCGCAGGTGGCAGGAAACTGTTTTTT. This gives the protein CASSQDIAGGRKLFF. The V and J genes are TRBV3-1 and TRBJ1-4; D is uncertain. The CDR3 has 15 residues. The V and J ends lost 0 bases and 11 bases respectively, with 16 bases between them. The germline V gene has CDR1 LGHDT and CDR2 YNNKEL (reference sequence).

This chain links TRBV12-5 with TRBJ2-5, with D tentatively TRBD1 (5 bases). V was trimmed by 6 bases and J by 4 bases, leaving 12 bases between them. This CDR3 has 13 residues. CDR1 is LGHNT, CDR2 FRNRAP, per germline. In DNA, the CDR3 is TGTGCTAGTGGGGGGTCCACAGGAGAGACCCAGTACTTC. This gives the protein CASGGSTGETQYF. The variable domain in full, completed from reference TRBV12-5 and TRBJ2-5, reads DARVTQTPRHKVTEMGQEVTMRCQPILGHNTVFWYRQTMMQGLELLAYFRNRAPLDDSGMPKDRFSAEMPDATLATLKIQPSEPRDSAVYFCASGGSTGETQYFGPGTRLLVL.

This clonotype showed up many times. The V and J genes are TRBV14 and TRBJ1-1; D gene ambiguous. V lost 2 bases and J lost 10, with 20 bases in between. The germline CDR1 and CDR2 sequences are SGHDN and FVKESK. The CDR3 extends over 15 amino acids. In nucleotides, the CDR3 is TGTGCCAGCAGCCAATCGTCTGGCCCCATAGGGAGAGCTTTCTTT. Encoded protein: CASSQSSGPIGRAFF.

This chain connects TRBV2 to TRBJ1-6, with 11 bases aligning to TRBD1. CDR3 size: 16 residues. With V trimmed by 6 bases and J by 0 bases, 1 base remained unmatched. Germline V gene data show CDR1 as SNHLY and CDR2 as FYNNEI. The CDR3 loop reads CASRGTGGSYNSPLHF. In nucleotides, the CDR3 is TGTGCCAGCAGGGGGACAGGGGGCTCCTATAATTCACCCCTCCACTTT.

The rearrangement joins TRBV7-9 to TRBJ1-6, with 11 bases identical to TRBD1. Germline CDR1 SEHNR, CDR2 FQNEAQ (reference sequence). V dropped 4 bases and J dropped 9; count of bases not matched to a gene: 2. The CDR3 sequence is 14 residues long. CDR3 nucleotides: TGTGCCAGCAGCTGGGACAGGGGGGGTTCACCCCTCCACTTT. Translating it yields CASSWDRGGSPLHF.

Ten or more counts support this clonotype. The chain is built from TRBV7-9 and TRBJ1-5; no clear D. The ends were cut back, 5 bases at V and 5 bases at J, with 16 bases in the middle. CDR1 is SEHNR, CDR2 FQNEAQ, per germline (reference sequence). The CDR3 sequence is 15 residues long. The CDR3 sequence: CASSRKDPGDQPQHF. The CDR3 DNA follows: TGTGCCAGCAGCAGAAAAGACCCGGGAGATCAGCCCCAGCATTTT. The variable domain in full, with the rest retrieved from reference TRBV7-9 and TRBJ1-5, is DTGVSQNPRHKITKRGQNVTFRCDPISEHNRLYWYRQTLGQGPEFLTYFQNEAQLEKSRLLSDRFSAERPKGSFSTLEIQRTEQGDSAMYLCASSRKDPGDQPQHFGDGTRLSIL.

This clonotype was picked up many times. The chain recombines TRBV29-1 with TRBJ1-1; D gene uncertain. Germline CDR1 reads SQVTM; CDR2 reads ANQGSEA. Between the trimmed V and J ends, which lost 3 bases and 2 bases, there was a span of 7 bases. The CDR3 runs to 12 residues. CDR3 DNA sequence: TGCAGCGTTGACGGACGAAACACTGAAGCTTTCTTT. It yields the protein CSVDGRNTEAFF.

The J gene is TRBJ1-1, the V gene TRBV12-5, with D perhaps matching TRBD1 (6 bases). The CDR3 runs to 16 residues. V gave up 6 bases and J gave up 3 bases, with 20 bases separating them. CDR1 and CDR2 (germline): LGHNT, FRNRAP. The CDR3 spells CASGLNGGGRDTEAFF. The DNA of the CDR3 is TGTGCTAGTGGCCTTAATGGGGGGGGCAGGGACACTGAAGCTTTCTTT.

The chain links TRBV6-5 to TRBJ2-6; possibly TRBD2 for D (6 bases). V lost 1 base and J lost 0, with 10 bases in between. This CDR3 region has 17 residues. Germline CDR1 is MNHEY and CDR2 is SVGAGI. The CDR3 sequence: CASSYWGRSSGANVLTF. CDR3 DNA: TGTGCCAGCAGTTACTGGGGGAGGAGCTCTGGGGCCAACGTCCTGACTTTC.

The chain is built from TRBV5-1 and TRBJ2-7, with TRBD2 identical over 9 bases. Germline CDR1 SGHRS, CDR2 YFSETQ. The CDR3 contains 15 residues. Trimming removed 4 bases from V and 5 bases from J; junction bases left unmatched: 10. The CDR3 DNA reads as TGCGCCAGCAGCCTCCAAGGACTAGCGTCCCACGAGCAGTACTTC. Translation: CASSLQGLASHEQYF.

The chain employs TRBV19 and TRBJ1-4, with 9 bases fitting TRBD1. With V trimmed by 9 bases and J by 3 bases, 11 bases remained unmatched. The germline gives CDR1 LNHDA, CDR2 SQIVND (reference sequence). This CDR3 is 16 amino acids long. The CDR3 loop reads CASSDSWTGANEKLFF. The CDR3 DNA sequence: TGTGCCAGCAGCGACTCCTGGACAGGGGCTAATGAAAAACTGTTTTTT.

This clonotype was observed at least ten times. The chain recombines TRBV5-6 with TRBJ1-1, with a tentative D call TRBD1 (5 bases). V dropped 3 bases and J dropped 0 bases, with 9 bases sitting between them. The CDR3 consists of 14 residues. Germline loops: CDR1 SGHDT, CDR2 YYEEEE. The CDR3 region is CASSWGGMNTEAFF. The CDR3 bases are TGTGCCAGCAGCTGGGGGGGAATGAACACTGAAGCTTTCTTT.

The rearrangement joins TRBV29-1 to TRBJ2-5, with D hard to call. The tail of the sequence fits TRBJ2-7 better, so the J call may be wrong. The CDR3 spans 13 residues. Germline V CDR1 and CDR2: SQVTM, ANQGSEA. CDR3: CSVGNPLTYEQYF. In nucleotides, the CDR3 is TGCAGCGTTGGAAACCCCCTCACCTACGAGCAGTACTTC.

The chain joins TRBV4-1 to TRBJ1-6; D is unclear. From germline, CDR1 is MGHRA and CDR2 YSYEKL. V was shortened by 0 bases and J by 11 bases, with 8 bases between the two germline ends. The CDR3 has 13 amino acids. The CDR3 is CASSQEEHPPLHF. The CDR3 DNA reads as TGCGCCAGCAGCCAAGAAGAGCACCCACCCCTCCACTTT.

For the CDR3, the DNA is TGCGCCAGCAGCCAAGATCAATGGGGAAGGGCAGATACGCAGTATTTT. This encodes CASSQDQWGRADTQYF. The rearrangement joins TRBV4-3 to TRBJ2-3; D is unclear. V was shortened by 0 bases and J by 4 bases, with 14 bases between the two germline ends. This CDR3 is 16 amino acids long. The germline V gene encodes CDR1 LGHNA and CDR2 YSLEER.

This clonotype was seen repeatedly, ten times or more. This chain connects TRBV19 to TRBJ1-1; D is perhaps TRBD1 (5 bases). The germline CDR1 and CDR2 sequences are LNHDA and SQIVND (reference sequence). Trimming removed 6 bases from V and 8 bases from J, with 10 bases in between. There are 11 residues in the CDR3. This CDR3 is CASRKQGEAFF. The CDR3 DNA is TGTGCCAGTAGAAAGCAGGGAGAAGCTTTCTTT.

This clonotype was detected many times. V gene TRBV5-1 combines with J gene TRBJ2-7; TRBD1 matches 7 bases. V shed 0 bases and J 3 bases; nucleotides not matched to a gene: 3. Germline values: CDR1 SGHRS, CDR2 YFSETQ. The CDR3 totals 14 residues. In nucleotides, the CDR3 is TGCGCCAGCAGCTTGGGGGACAGTTACTACGAGCAGTACTTC. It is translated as CASSLGDSYYEQYF.

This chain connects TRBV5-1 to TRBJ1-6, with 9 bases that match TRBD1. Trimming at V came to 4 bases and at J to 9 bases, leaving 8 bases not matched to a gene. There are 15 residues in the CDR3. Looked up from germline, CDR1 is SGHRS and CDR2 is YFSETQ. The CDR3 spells CASSPGQGGSSPLHF. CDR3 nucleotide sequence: TGCGCCAGCAGCCCGGGACAGGGTGGGAGTTCACCCCTCCACTTT.

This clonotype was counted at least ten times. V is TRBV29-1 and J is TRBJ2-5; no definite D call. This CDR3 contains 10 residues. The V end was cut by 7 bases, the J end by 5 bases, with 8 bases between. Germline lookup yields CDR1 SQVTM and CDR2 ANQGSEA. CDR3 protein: CSALRETQYF. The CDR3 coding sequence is TGCAGCGCCCTCAGGGAGACCCAGTACTTC. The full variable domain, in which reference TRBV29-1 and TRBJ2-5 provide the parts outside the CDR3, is SAVISQKPSRDICQRGTSLTIQCQVDSQVTMMFWYRQQPGQSLTLIATANQGSEATYESGFVIDKFPISRPNLTFSTLTVSNMSPEDSSIYLCSALRETQYFGPGTRLLVL.